The 12 T cell receptor beta chains below come from one sample, sequenced in a study of technical replicates of blood from several donors. Clones were read by immunoSEQ multiplex PCR, and TCRdb kept only the in-frame ones, dropping some. The data show more than 65,000 clones, with 96% seen just once and approximately 0.3% held by the top ten. The sample comprised T cells isolated from PBMCs. The source of these receptors is a human donor in good health.

The chain is built from TRBV28 and TRBJ2-3, with 9 bases identical to TRBD1. CDR3 length: 14 residues. The V gene's germline CDR1 is MDHEN and CDR2 SYDVKM. Losses at the gene ends were 3 bases for V and 6 bases for J; bases not matched to a gene: 4. CDR3 amino acids: CASSFGQGSDTQYF. CDR3 nucleotides: TGTGCCAGCAGTTTCGGACAGGGGTCGGATACGCAGTATTTT.

The chain joins TRBV9 to TRBJ2-1, with 8 bases that match TRBD2. CDR3 size: 14 residues. CDR1 SGDLS and CDR2 YYNGEE come from the germline V gene. The V gene end was trimmed by 0 bases and the J gene end by 6 bases; junction bases not matched to a gene: 2. CDR3: CASSVERESNEQFF. CDR3 sequence (DNA): TGTGCCAGCAGCGTAGAGCGGGAGTCCAATGAGCAGTTCTTC. The whole variable domain, filled in from reference TRBV9 and TRBJ2-1, reads DSGVTQTPKHLITATGQRVTLRCSPRSGDLSVYWYQQSLDQGLQFLIQYYNGEERAKGNILERFSAQQFPDLHSELNLSSLELGDSALYFCASSVERESNEQFFGPGTRLTVL.

This chain connects TRBV7-9 to TRBJ2-7, with D uncertain. The CDR3 is 10 amino acids. Trimming took off 10 bases at V and 6 bases at J, with 10 bases between the two ends. Germline V CDR1 and CDR2: SEHNR, FQNEAQ (reference sequence). CDR3 DNA: TGTGCCACCCTACCTAGCGAGCAGTACTTC. Translated: CATLPSEQYF.

This chain links TRBV28 with TRBJ1-1, with TRBD1 matching 7 bases. The ends lost 5 bases at V and 11 bases at J; junction bases unmatched: 14. Germline V gene sequence: CDR1 MDHEN, CDR2 SYDVKM. The CDR3 runs 14 residues. The CDR3 reads CASSQITTGIVAFF. CDR3 coding DNA: TGTGCCAGCAGTCAAATTACGACAGGGATTGTGGCTTTCTTT.

The CDR3 coding sequence is TGCAGCGGCCTAGCCTACGCCCCAGATACGCAGTATTTT. Protein sequence: CSGLAYAPDTQYF. The chain carries TRBV29-1 and TRBJ2-3, with a tentative D call TRBD2 (5 bases). This CDR3 has 13 amino acids. Looked up from germline, CDR1 is SQVTM and CDR2 is ANQGSEA. Trimming stripped 7 bases from V and 4 bases from J, with 15 bases between.

The chain couples TRBV6-5 to TRBJ1-2, with TRBD1 as a possible D gene (6 bases). The V gene's germline CDR1 is MNHEY and CDR2 SVGAGI. The ends were cut back, 7 bases at V and 6 bases at J, with 15 bases in the middle. This CDR3 has 13 residues. The CDR3 DNA follows: TGTGCCAGCAAAAGGGGGGAGGGGGATGGCTACACCTTC. This codes for CASKRGEGDGYTF.

This chain joins TRBV19 and TRBJ1-3, with D perhaps TRBD1 (5 bases). Trimming stripped 6 bases from V and 2 bases from J, with 11 bases between. Germline CDR1 and CDR2: LNHDA and SQIVND (reference sequence). The CDR3 spans 14 residues. As DNA, the CDR3 is TGTGCCAGTAGGTGGGACTTGGCTGGAAACACCATATATTTT. It codes for CASRWDLAGNTIYF.

The chain links TRBV19 to TRBJ2-5, with 8 bases aligning to TRBD1. There are 13 residues in the CDR3. V was clipped by 10 bases and J by 5 bases; unmatched bases: 9. Germline values: CDR1 LNHDA, CDR2 SQIVND (reference sequence). The CDR3 DNA reads TGTGCCACCCAAGGACAGGGTATTGAGACCCAGTACTTC. Protein: CATQGQGIETQYF. The full variable domain, its missing parts supplied by reference TRBV19 and TRBJ2-5, is DGGITQSPKYLFRKEGQNVTLSCEQNLNHDAMYWYRQDPGQGLRLIYYSQIVNDFQKGDIAEGYSVSREKKESFPLTVTSAQKNPTAFYLCATQGQGIETQYFGPGTRLLVL.

This chain connects TRBV11-3 to TRBJ1-1; D perhaps matches TRBD1 (5 bases). The CDR3 is 15 amino acids. Germline V lookup: CDR1 SGHNT, CDR2 YENEEA. V was cut by 5 bases and J by 1 base, with 14 bases left in between. CDR3 DNA sequence: TGTGCCAGCAGCCCGTTTGGGGGGGAGAACACTGAAGCTTTCTTT. Its translation: CASSPFGGENTEAFF.

This chain links TRBV4-2 with TRBJ2-5; 12 positions agree with TRBD2. This CDR3 is 15 amino acids long. The germline V gene has CDR1 LGHNA and CDR2 YNFKEQ. Germline trimming cut 0 bases from V and 8 bases from J; bases unmatched to any gene: 4. The CDR3: CASSQDLAGGVTQYF. CDR3 sequence (DNA): TGTGCCAGCAGCCAAGATCTAGCGGGGGGGGTTACCCAGTACTTC.

The genes are TRBV18 and TRBJ2-7, with D unresolved. CDR3 length equals 13 residues. Trimming pared 2 bases from V and 1 base from J, leaving 6 bases between. Germline V gene sequence: CDR1 KGHSH, CDR2 LQKENI. This CDR3 is CASSPDNSYEQYF. The CDR3 bases are TGTGCCAGCTCACCAGACAATTCCTACGAGCAGTACTTC.

The DNA of the CDR3 is TGTGCCAGCAGTTACTCGAGACGGGACATGGTGTACGAGCAGTACTTC. Amino acid sequence: CASSYSRRDMVYEQYF. J is TRBJ2-7 and V is TRBV6-5; D is possibly TRBD1 (6 bases). Germline V gene lookup returns CDR1 MNHEY and CDR2 SVGAGI. The CDR3 is 16 amino acids. The V end was cut by 0 bases, the J end by 4 bases, with 16 bases between.